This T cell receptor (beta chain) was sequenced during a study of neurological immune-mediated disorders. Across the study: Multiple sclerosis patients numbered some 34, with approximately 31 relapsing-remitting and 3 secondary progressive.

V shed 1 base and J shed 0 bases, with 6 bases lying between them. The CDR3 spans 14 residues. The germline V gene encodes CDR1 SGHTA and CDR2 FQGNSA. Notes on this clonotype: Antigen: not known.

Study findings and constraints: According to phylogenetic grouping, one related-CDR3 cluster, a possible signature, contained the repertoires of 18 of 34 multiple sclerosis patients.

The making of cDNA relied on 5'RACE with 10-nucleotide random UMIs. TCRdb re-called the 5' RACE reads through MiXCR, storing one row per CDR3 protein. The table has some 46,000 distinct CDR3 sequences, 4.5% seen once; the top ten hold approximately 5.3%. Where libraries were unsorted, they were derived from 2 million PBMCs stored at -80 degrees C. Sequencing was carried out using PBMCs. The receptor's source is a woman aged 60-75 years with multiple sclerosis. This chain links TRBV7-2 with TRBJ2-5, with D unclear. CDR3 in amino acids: CASSLVGNQETQYF. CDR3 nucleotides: TGTGCCAGCAGCTTAGTTGGCAACCAAGAGACCCAGTACTTC.